This entry concerns a single TCR beta chain. V trimming: 3 bases; J trimming: 0 bases; junction bases outside the gene matches: 5. This CDR3 is 16 amino acids long. Germline V gene lookup returns CDR1 MNHNS and CDR2 SASEGT. Repertoires were generated with immunoSEQ multiplex PCR, while TCRdb's copy carries only in-frame clones and drops some. The data contain 300,000 to 400,000 clones, around 88% of them singletons. These data are taken from a study of blood T cell repertoires in COVID-19. The sequencing input was peripheral blood. The clonotype was recovered from an older woman with COVID-19, enrolled during active disease. V usage is TRBV6-1 and J usage is TRBJ1-2; 9 bases are shared with TRBD1. CDR3 sequence: CASSDWDRATNYGYTF. Here the CDR3 DNA reads TGTGCCAGCAGTGACTGGGACAGGGCTACTAACTATGGCTACACCTTC.